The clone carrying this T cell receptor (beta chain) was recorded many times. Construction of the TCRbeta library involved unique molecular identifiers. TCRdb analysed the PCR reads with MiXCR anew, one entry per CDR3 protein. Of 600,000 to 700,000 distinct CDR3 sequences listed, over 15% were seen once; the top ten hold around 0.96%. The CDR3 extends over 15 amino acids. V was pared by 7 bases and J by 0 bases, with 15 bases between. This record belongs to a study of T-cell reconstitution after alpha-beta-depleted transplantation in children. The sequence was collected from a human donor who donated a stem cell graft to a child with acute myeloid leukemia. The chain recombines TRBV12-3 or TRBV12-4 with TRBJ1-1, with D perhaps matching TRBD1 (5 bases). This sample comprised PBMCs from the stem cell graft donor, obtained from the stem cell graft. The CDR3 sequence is CASTSGRTMNTEAFF. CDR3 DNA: TGTGCCAGCACCTCGGGACGGACTATGAACACTGAAGCTTTCTTT.